A selection of T cell receptor beta chains follows, all from one sample in a study of T cells after yellow fever vaccination. In TCRdb, the 5' RACE reads were re-called with MiXCR into one record per CDR3 protein. The profile shows approximately 510,000 distinct CDR3 sequences, less than 25% of them singletons. The specimen was PBMCs, collected about 20 days after the first yellow fever vaccination. These receptors all come from a man between 18 and 29 years old who received the YFV17D yellow fever vaccine. Both conserved end residues are part of each CDR3. Clone size is shown for a subset of rows, as once, few, many or a class of expanded clone.

CASIEGPLAGAAGGSDTQYF 20 few TRBV5-6
CASRVGLASYNEQFF 15 - TRBV12-3/TRBV12-4
CASSPGTGRYGATQYF 16 - TRBV28
CASSPQTSGDEQFF 14 few TRBV12-3/TRBV12-4
CASSVAGGTTYEQYF 15 - TRBV9
CASQSHEKLFF 11 - TRBV12-3/TRBV12-4
CSAIQGSGNEQYF 13 - TRBV20-1
CASSLVSLSSYNEQFF 16 many TRBV7-9
CASSPRDYDNEQFF 14 - TRBV18
CASSSQGGPGELFF 14 many TRBV7-9
CASRGRTGDHWTLNSGNTIYF 21 once TRBV19
CASSPPSGFEQYF 13 - TRBV13
CASGGQGASSPLHF 14 few TRBV12-3/TRBV12-4